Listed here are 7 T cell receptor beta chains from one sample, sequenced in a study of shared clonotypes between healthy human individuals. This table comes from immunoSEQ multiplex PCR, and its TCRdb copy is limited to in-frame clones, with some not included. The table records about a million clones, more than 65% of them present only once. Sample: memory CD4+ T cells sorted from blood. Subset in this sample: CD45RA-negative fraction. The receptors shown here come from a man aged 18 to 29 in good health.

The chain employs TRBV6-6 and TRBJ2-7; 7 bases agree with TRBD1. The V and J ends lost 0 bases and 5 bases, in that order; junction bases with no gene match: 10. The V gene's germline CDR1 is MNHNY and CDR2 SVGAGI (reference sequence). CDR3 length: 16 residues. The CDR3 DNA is TGTGCCAGCAGTTACTCGACAGGGCAGATTCTCCACGAGCAGTACTTC. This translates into CASSYSTGQILHEQYF.

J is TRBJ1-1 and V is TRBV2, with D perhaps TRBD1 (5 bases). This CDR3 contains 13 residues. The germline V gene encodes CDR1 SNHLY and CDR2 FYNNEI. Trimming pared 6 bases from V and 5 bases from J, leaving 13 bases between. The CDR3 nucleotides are TGTGCCAGCAGCCCCAATGGGGGGACTGAAGCTTTCTTT. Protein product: CASSPNGGTEAFF.

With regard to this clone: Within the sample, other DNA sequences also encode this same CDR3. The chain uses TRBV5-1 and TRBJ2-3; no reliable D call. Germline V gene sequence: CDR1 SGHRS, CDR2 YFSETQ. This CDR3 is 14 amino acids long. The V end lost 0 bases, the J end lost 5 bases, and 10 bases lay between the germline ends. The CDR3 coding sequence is TGCGCCAGCAGCTTGGGAGGACCAGGAGATACGCAGTATTTT. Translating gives CASSLGGPGDTQYF.

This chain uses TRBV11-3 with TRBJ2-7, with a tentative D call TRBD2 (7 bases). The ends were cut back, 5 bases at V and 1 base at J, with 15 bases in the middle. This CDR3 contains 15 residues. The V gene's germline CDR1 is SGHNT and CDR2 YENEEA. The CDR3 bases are TGTGCCAGCAGCCAAGGGGGGGCAGCATCCTACGAGCAGTACTTC. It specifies CASSQGGAASYEQYF.

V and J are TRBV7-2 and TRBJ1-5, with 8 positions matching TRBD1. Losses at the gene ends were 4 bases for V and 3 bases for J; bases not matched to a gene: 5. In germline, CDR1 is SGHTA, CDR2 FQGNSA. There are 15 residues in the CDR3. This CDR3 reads CASSSQGAYNQPQHF. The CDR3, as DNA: TGTGCCAGCAGCTCTCAGGGGGCTTACAATCAGCCCCAGCATTTT.

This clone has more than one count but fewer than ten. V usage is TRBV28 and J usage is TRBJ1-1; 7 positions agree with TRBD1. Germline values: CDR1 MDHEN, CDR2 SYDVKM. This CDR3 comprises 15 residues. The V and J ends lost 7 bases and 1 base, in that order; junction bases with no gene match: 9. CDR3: CASTFNRGQNTEAFF. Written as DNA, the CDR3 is TGTGCCAGCACCTTTAACAGGGGACAGAACACTGAAGCTTTCTTT.

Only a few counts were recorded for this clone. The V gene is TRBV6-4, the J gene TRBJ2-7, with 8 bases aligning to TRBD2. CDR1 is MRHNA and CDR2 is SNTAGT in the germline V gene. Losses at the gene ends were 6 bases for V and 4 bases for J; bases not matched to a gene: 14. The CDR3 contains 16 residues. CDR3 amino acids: CASRVERELQGYEQYF. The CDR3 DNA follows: TGTGCCAGCAGGGTCGAGCGGGAGCTCCAGGGTTACGAGCAGTACTTC.